These 30 T cell receptor beta chains were sequenced from one sample in a study of cytomegalovirus exposure and HLA in healthy donors. PCR employed 60 Vbeta and 13 Jbeta primers. The assay was immunoSEQ multiplex PCR, and TCRdb's table has in-frame clones only and misses some. The table includes 170,000 or so clones, roughly four fifths detected once. Source material: PBMCs. The receptors were sampled from a man between 50 and 59 years old in good health and CMV-seronegative.

The V call is TRBV5-1, the J call TRBJ2-5, with 7 bases fitting TRBD1. Germline CDR1 SGHRS, CDR2 YFSETQ. The CDR3 is made up of 18 amino acids. The J segment lost 2 bases and the V segment lost 0 bases, leaving 13 bases of the junction unmatched. The CDR3 nucleotides are TGCGCCAGCAGCTTGGTGAAGAGCAGACAGGGCGGGCAAGAGACCCAGTACTTC. Residues: CASSLVKSRQGGQETQYF.

This chain links TRBV4-3 with TRBJ2-5; maybe TRBD2 (6 bases). The CDR3 is 14 amino acids. Trimming took off 2 bases at V and 2 bases at J, with 9 bases between the two ends. Germline CDR1 reads LGHNA; CDR2 reads YSLEER. CDR3 amino acids: CASSQTSRQETQYF. CDR3 in DNA: TGCGCCAGCAGCCAAACTAGCAGACAAGAGACCCAGTACTTC.

The chain links TRBV10-3 to TRBJ2-1; D possibly corresponds to TRBD2 (5 bases). This CDR3 comprises 15 residues. The V gene lost 6 bases and the J gene lost 0 bases, with 12 bases spanning the gap. The germline V gene has CDR1 ENHRY and CDR2 SYGVKD. The CDR3 sequence: CAISLSDNSYNEQFF. The CDR3 nucleotides are TGTGCCATCAGCCTTAGCGATAACTCCTACAATGAGCAGTTCTTC.

The rearrangement uses TRBV7-3 and TRBJ2-5, with D maybe TRBD1 (5 bases). Germline V gives CDR1 SGHTA, CDR2 FQGTGA. V gave up 5 bases and J gave up 0 bases, with 7 bases separating them. This CDR3 region has 13 residues. CDR3 residues: CASSPGYQETQYF. The CDR3 bases are TGTGCCAGCAGCCCAGGGTACCAAGAGACCCAGTACTTC.

The rearrangement joins TRBV7-6 to TRBJ1-2; tentative D call: TRBD1 (5 bases). Germline values: CDR1 SGHVS, CDR2 FNYEAQ. The CDR3 is made up of 11 amino acids. V gave up 5 bases and J gave up 8 bases, with 9 bases separating them. Here the CDR3 DNA reads TGTGCCAGCAGCGAGCAGGGAGGCTACACCTTC. Translated: CASSEQGGYTF.

The chain is built from TRBV4-2 and TRBJ2-7, with 12 bases matching TRBD2. The germline V gene encodes CDR1 LGHNA and CDR2 YNFKEQ. The CDR3 length is 16 residues. V was clipped by 1 base and J by 9 bases; unmatched bases: 10. In DNA, the CDR3 is TGTGCCAGCAGCCAAGTATCTAGCGGGAGGGCCTCACGGCAGTACTTC. Encoded protein: CASSQVSSGRASRQYF.

This chain links TRBV2 with TRBJ2-1; possibly TRBD2 for D (7 bases). Per the germline V gene, CDR1 is SNHLY and CDR2 is FYNNEI. The CDR3 runs 19 residues. Trimming pared 5 bases from V and 4 bases from J, leaving 27 bases between. The chain's CDR3 is CASSKTSNLAGALYNEQFF. CDR3 DNA: TGTGCCAGCAGTAAGACCTCTAACCTGGCGGGGGCCTTATACAATGAGCAGTTCTTC.

The chain recombines TRBV4-3 with TRBJ2-1, with 8 bases fitting TRBD1. Germline values: CDR1 LGHNA, CDR2 YSLEER. With 3 bases clipped from V and 8 bases from J, the junction kept 9 bases outside the gene matches. CDR3 size: 15 residues. Here the CDR3 DNA reads TGCGCCAGCAGCCACGGACAGGGCGAAAACGATGAGCAGTTCTTC. This translates into CASSHGQGENDEQFF.

The chain uses TRBV15 and TRBJ1-5, with D possibly TRBD1 on 6 matching bases. Germline V gives CDR1 LNHNV, CDR2 YYDKDF (reference sequence). V lost 4 bases, J lost 6 bases, and 16 bases lay in between. This CDR3 has 15 residues. The chain's CDR3 is CATSIVGGQIQPQHF. DNA of the CDR3: TGTGCCACCAGCATAGTGGGGGGGCAAATTCAGCCCCAGCATTTT.

The chain links TRBV5-1 to TRBJ2-1; TRBD2 aligns across 13 bases. The CDR3 extends over 19 amino acids. With 0 bases clipped from V and 1 base from J, the junction kept 7 bases outside the gene matches. Looked up from germline, CDR1 is SGHRS and CDR2 is YFSETQ. The CDR3 is CASSLVGLAGVRSYNEQFF. The CDR3 DNA sequence: TGCGCCAGCAGCTTGGTAGGACTAGCGGGAGTCAGGTCCTACAATGAGCAGTTCTTC.

This clone has a handful of counts. The chain is built from TRBV19 and TRBJ2-7; D gene uncertain. This CDR3 is built from 16 residues. Germline CDR1 reads LNHDA; CDR2 reads SQIVND (reference sequence). The germline V and J ends were trimmed by 5 bases and 6 bases, with 23 bases remaining between them. The CDR3: CASSPSGTGSTREQYF. The CDR3 DNA is TGTGCCAGTAGTCCTTCCGGAACCGGGTCGACGCGCGAGCAGTACTTC. Variable domain in full (rest from reference TRBV19 and TRBJ2-7): DGGITQSPKYLFRKEGQNVTLSCEQNLNHDAMYWYRQDPGQGLRLIYYSQIVNDFQKGDIAEGYSVSREKKESFPLTVTSAQKNPTAFYLCASSPSGTGSTREQYFGPGTRLTVT.

The genes are TRBV7-9 and TRBJ1-1; D is unclear. Trimming took off 5 bases at V and 1 base at J, with 8 bases between the two ends. Germline values: CDR1 SEHNR, CDR2 FQNEAQ (reference sequence). The CDR3 is 13 amino acids. CDR3 DNA: TGTGCCAGCAGCCAAGGCGGGAACACTGAAGCTTTCTTT. Protein sequence: CASSQGGNTEAFF.

The chain is built from TRBV5-8 and TRBJ1-3, with D hard to call. This CDR3 spans 15 amino acids. From germline, CDR1 is SGHTS and CDR2 YDEGEE. V shed 2 bases and J shed 0 bases, with 9 bases lying between them. CDR3 sequence reads: CASSFRRNSGNTIYF. In DNA, the CDR3 is TGTGCCAGCAGCTTTCGGCGGAACTCTGGAAACACCATATATTTT.

The rearrangement links TRBV9 to TRBJ2-1; 9 bases fit TRBD2. The CDR3 has 18 amino acids. Germline CDR1 SGDLS, CDR2 YYNGEE. V shed 0 bases, J shed 5 bases, and the junction held 12 bases outside the gene matches. The CDR3 coding sequence is TGTGCCAGCAGCGTAGGTGGTAGCGGGAGCCAATGGAACAATGAGCAGTTCTTC. This sequence encodes CASSVGGSGSQWNNEQFF.

This clone was found a few times. The chain is built from TRBV18 and TRBJ1-1; 11 nucleotides line up with TRBD1. In germline, CDR1 is KGHSH, CDR2 LQKENI. J lost 4 bases, V lost 4 bases, and 2 bases had no gene match. This CDR3 spans 14 amino acids. The CDR3 nucleotides read TGTGCCAGCTCACGGGACAGGGGGAGCACTGAAGCTTTCTTT. Protein sequence: CASSRDRGSTEAFF.

The chain joins TRBV5-1 to TRBJ1-1; a weak D match, TRBD1 (5 bases). V gave up 0 bases and J gave up 5 bases, with 14 bases separating them. The CDR3 consists of 15 residues. The germline V gene has CDR1 SGHRS and CDR2 YFSETQ. CDR3 sequence reads: CASSLEAQGRTEAFF. The CDR3 DNA follows: TGCGCCAGCAGCTTGGAGGCCCAGGGCCGGACTGAAGCTTTCTTT.

With respect to this clone: Other DNA sequences in the sample encode the same CDR3. The chain employs TRBV7-2 and TRBJ2-2, with 7 bases fitting TRBD2. V lost 2 bases and J lost 2; bases outside the gene matches: 2. The CDR3 runs to 15 residues. Germline lookup yields CDR1 SGHTA and CDR2 FQGNSA. The CDR3 DNA is TGTGCCAGCAGCTTACTAGCGGTAAACACCGGGGAGCTGTTTTTT. As protein: CASSLLAVNTGELFF. Using reference TRBV7-2 and TRBJ2-2 for the parts outside the CDR3, the full variable domain is GAGVSQSPSNKVTEKGKDVELRCDPISGHTALYWYRQSLGQGLEFLIYFQGNSAPDKSGLPSDRFSAERTGGSVSTLTIQRTQQEDSAVYLCASSLLAVNTGELFFGEGSRLTVL.

This clone has a single count. Other DNA sequences within the sample encode an identical CDR3. The V and J genes are TRBV5-1 and TRBJ2-6; tentatively, D is TRBD1 (5 bases). V was pared by 6 bases and J by 4 bases, with 11 bases between. The CDR3 runs to 14 residues. Germline V gene data show CDR1 as SGHRS and CDR2 as YFSETQ. CDR3 DNA: TGCGCCAGCAATCAGGGTGCAGGGGCCAACGTCCTGACTTTC. Amino acids: CASNQGAGANVLTF.

J is TRBJ2-2 and V is TRBV4-2; perhaps TRBD1 as D (5 bases). Trimming left V 1 base short and J 6 bases short, with 12 bases between. This CDR3 is 15 amino acids long. Germline V gene lookup returns CDR1 LGHNA and CDR2 YNFKEQ. DNA for the CDR3: TGTGCCAGCAGCCAAGCAGGGCCTAAGTCCGGGGAGCTGTTTTTT. Translated: CASSQAGPKSGELFF.

V and J are TRBV4-1 and TRBJ1-4; 7 nucleotides match TRBD1. The CDR3 contains 15 residues. Trimming cost V 0 bases and J 10 bases; bases outside gene matches: 8. Germline V gene lookup returns CDR1 MGHRA and CDR2 YSYEKL. The CDR3 coding sequence is TGCGCCAGCAGCCAAGAACCGGGACAGTATGGAAAACTGTTTTTT. Amino acids: CASSQEPGQYGKLFF.

The rearrangement joins TRBV7-2 to TRBJ1-2; TRBD1 matches 8 bases. The ends lost 3 bases at V and 6 bases at J; junction bases unmatched: 9. Germline CDR1 reads SGHTA; CDR2 reads FQGNSA. The CDR3 sequence is 15 residues long. The CDR3 coding sequence is TGTGCCAGCAGCTTCGAAGGACAGGGATTAAATGGCTACACCTTC. It yields the protein CASSFEGQGLNGYTF.

V gene TRBV4-2 combines with J gene TRBJ2-2; D may be TRBD2 (6 bases). The CDR3 is 16 residues long. V was shortened by 1 base and J by 3 bases, with 12 bases between the two germline ends. From germline, CDR1 is LGHNA and CDR2 YNFKEQ. CDR3 bases: TGTGCCAGCAGCCAAGCGGAGAGCGGGTACACCGGGGAGCTGTTTTTT. Its protein is CASSQAESGYTGELFF.

The chain uses TRBV14 and TRBJ1-2, with TRBD1 matching 10 bases. This CDR3 is 17 amino acids long. J gave up 6 bases and V 4 bases, and 14 bases lay outside the gene matches. Germline V lookup: CDR1 SGHDN, CDR2 FVKESK. CDR3 in amino acids: CASSLRQGAIGSDGYTF. DNA of the CDR3: TGTGCCAGCAGCCTCCGACAGGGGGCGATAGGATCGGATGGCTACACCTTC. The full variable domain, in which reference TRBV14 and TRBJ1-2 provide the parts outside the CDR3, is EAGVTQFPSHSVIEKGQTVTLRCDPISGHDNLYWYRRVMGKEIKFLLHFVKESKQDESGMPNNRFLAERTGGTYSTLKVQPAELEDSGVYFCASSLRQGAIGSDGYTFGSGTRLTVV.

The V call is TRBV18, the J call TRBJ2-3; D gene unclear. The V end lost 3 bases, the J end lost 4 bases, and 11 bases lay between the germline ends. This CDR3 contains 14 residues. Per the germline V gene, CDR1 is KGHSH and CDR2 is LQKENI. The DNA for the CDR3 is TGTGCCAGCTCACCCCCGACTTCTCCAGATACGCAGTATTTT. Protein: CASSPPTSPDTQYF. The full variable domain, completed using reference TRBV18 and TRBJ2-3, is NAGVMQNPRHLVRRRGQEARLRCSPMKGHSHVYWYRQLPEEGLKFMVYLQKENIIDESGMPKERFSAEFPKEGPSILRIQQVVRGDSAAYFCASSPPTSPDTQYFGPGTRLTVL.

The chain couples TRBV9 to TRBJ2-2; TRBD2 agrees at 7 bases. Germline V lookup: CDR1 SGDLS, CDR2 YYNGEE. The CDR3 is made up of 16 amino acids. V lost 0 bases to trimming and J lost 4 bases; unmatched junction nucleotides: 6. CDR3 in DNA: TGTGCCAGCAGCGTAGTGGCCGGGGAGGGCACCGGGGAGCTGTTTTTT. Translation gives CASSVVAGEGTGELFF.

The V call is TRBV18, the J call TRBJ2-2; 7 bases fit TRBD1. The J segment lost 5 bases and the V segment lost 4 bases, leaving 1 base of the junction unmatched. The CDR3 spans 13 residues. The germline CDR1 and CDR2 sequences are KGHSH and LQKENI. CDR3 in amino acids: CASSQQGTGELFF. CDR3 coding DNA: TGTGCCAGCTCACAACAGGGGACCGGGGAGCTGTTTTTT.

V usage is TRBV19 and J usage is TRBJ1-2, with TRBD1 matching over 9 bases. The CDR3 runs 15 residues. Losses at the gene ends were 3 bases for V and 4 bases for J; bases not matched to a gene: 6. From germline, CDR1 is LNHDA and CDR2 SQIVND (reference sequence). CDR3 region: CASSMTGGRGYGYTF. DNA of the CDR3: TGTGCCAGTAGTATGACAGGGGGAAGGGGCTATGGCTACACCTTC.

This clone has just a few counts. The chain is built from TRBV6-6 and TRBJ2-3; D unclear. The CDR3 length is 14 residues. V gave up 7 bases and J gave up 3 bases, with 14 bases separating them. The germline gives CDR1 MNHNY, CDR2 SVGAGI (reference sequence). CDR3 bases: TGTGCCAGCAAAAACGGTTTTTTGACAGATACGCAGTATTTT. It translates to CASKNGFLTDTQYF.

The chain is built from TRBV7-2 and TRBJ1-2; 7 bases map to TRBD1. This CDR3 comprises 14 residues. With V trimmed by 1 base and J by 5 bases, 4 bases remained unmatched. Germline V CDR1 and CDR2: SGHTA, FQGNSA. CDR3 bases: TGTGCCAGCAGCTTAGGGGGACAGCCGTATGGCTACACCTTC. Amino acids: CASSLGGQPYGYTF.

The chain couples TRBV28 to TRBJ2-7, with 10 bases identical to TRBD2. Germline CDR1 is MDHEN and CDR2 is SYDVKM. Trimming at V came to 3 bases and at J to 3 bases, leaving 5 bases not matched to a gene. This CDR3 region has 15 residues. CDR3 sequence: CASSFASGRNYEQYF. CDR3 bases: TGTGCCAGCAGTTTCGCTAGCGGGAGAAACTACGAGCAGTACTTC.